The 8 T cell receptor beta chains in this list originate from one sample, sequenced in a study of T cells in Graves' hyperthyroidism and ophthalmopathy. Template material for amplifying TCR beta CDR3 regions consisted of RNA transcripts. In the first-round RT-PCR of the TCR CDR3, the HTBI primer set was used. Via MiXCR, TCRdb re-called the multiplex PCR reads, giving one row per CDR3 protein. The data show roughly 720,000 distinct CDR3 sequences, approximately 15% seen once. Material: blood. The source is a man aged 50 to 60 with Graves' hyperthyroidism.

Of note for this clonotype: A much bigger clone sits one base away, suggesting this may be a read error. Since no conserved phenylalanine or tryptophan closes the CDR3, a read error is the likely cause. The V and J genes are TRBV12-3 or TRBV12-4 and TRBJ2-7; possibly TRBD2 for D (6 bases). V lost 3 bases and J lost 0, with 15 bases in between. This CDR3 spans 16 amino acids. The DNA for the CDR3 is TGTGCCAGCAGTTTTAATCCTGGCGGGAACTCCTACGAGCAGTACCTC. As protein: CASSFNPGGNSYEQYL.

There are a few counts of this clonotype. CDR3 nucleotides: TGTGCCAGCAGCCCCGGGAGTTACTATTTCAATGAGCAGTTCTTC. Encoded protein: CASSPGSYYFNEQFF. The V gene is TRBV9, the J gene TRBJ2-1; TRBD2 might be the D (6 bases). Germline assignment: CDR1 SGDLS and CDR2 YYNGEE. V shed 4 bases and J shed 6 bases, with 17 bases lying between them. The CDR3 is 15 residues long.

V gene TRBV27 combines with J gene TRBJ2-6; D unresolved. The length of the CDR3 is 15 residues. The V gene's germline CDR1 is MNHEY and CDR2 SMNVEV (reference sequence). V lost 7 bases and J 2 bases, leaving 12 bases between the germline ends. The DNA of the CDR3 is TGTGCCAGCACCTCCTTTTATGCTGGGGCCAACGTCCTGACTTTC. The encoded protein is CASTSFYAGANVLTF.

This clonotype has a handful of counts. V usage is TRBV28 and J usage is TRBJ1-6; the D is unclear. From germline, CDR1 is MDHEN and CDR2 SYDVKM. The CDR3 spans 13 residues. The V end was cut by 3 bases, the J end by 7 bases, with 7 bases between. CDR3 sequence reads: CASSFLRNSPLHF. The CDR3 DNA reads as TGTGCCAGCAGTTTTTTACGGAATTCACCCCTCCACTTT.

This clonotype was detected a few times. The gene calls are TRBV5-1 and TRBJ2-5; TRBD2 matches 10 bases. This CDR3 has 15 residues. The J segment lost 5 bases and the V segment lost 1 base, leaving 5 bases of the junction unmatched. The V gene's germline CDR1 is SGHRS and CDR2 YFSETQ. The CDR3 bases are TGCGCCAGCAGCTTGCAAGTAGCGGGAGGTGAGACCCAGTACTTC. It encodes CASSLQVAGGETQYF.

This clonotype has at least ten counts. The chain is built from TRBV27 and TRBJ2-7, with 9 bases that match TRBD2. Germline CDR1 and CDR2: MNHEY and SMNVEV (reference sequence). The CDR3 spans 15 residues. The J segment lost 5 bases and the V segment lost 5 bases, leaving 10 bases of the junction unmatched. The CDR3 DNA reads TGTGCCAGCAGTCCCCTCTCTAGCGGGACGCACGAGCAGTACTTC. Its translation is CASSPLSSGTHEQYF.

The chain couples TRBV30 to TRBJ2-7; D possibly corresponds to TRBD2 (6 bases). Between the trimmed V and J ends, which lost 3 bases and 4 bases, there was a span of 13 bases. Germline values: CDR1 GTSNPN, CDR2 SVGIG (reference sequence). This CDR3 is 13 amino acids long. For the CDR3, the DNA is TGTGCCTGGAGCCCGGGAGTCTGGTACGAGCAGTACTTC. Its protein is CAWSPGVWYEQYF. Supplemented by reference TRBV30 and TRBJ2-7, the full variable domain reads SQTIHQWPATLVQPVGSPLSLECTVEGTSNPNLYWYRQAAGRGLQLLFYSVGIGQISSEVPQNLSASRPQDRQFILSSKKLLLSDSGFYLCAWSPGVWYEQYFGPGTRLTVT.

This clonotype has at least ten counts. The genes are TRBV19 and TRBJ2-5; 8 bases agree with TRBD2. The V segment lost 4 bases and the J segment 4 bases; nucleotides outside the gene matches: 8. The CDR3 is 15 residues long. The germline CDR1 and CDR2 sequences are LNHDA and SQIVND (reference sequence). The CDR3 bases are TGTGCCAGTAGTACCCAGGGACTAGTAGGAGAGACCCAGTACTTC. This gives the protein CASSTQGLVGETQYF.